One sample yielded the 10 T cell receptor beta chains listed below, sequenced in a study of blood T cell repertoires in COVID-19. Clones were sequenced by immunoSEQ multiplex PCR, and TCRdb holds only the in-frame ones, with some missing. Here the sample spans around 300,000 clones, roughly nine tenths being singletons. Specimen: PBMCs or T cells enriched from blood (not recorded which). The receptor set was obtained from a woman between 18 and 29 years old who had recovered from COVID-19.

This chain connects TRBV3-1 (or the pseudogene TRBV3-2) to TRBJ2-7; no clear D gene. Germline V CDR1 and CDR2: LGHDT, YNNKEL (reference sequence). The CDR3 consists of 16 residues. V gave up 0 bases and J gave up 2 bases, with 14 bases separating them. CDR3 in amino acids: CASSQDFASDPYEQYF. The CDR3 bases are TGTGCCAGCAGCCAAGATTTCGCCAGCGACCCCTACGAGCAGTACTTC.

The chain has TRBV19 and TRBJ1-5; 8 positions match TRBD1. The CDR3 sequence is 18 residues long. V gave up 4 bases and J gave up 0 bases; unmatched junction bases: 11. From germline, CDR1 is LNHDA and CDR2 SQIVND (reference sequence). CDR3 amino acids: CASSTLSDRGSSNQPQHF. Here the CDR3 DNA reads TGTGCCAGTAGTACCCTCTCTGACAGGGGAAGTAGCAATCAGCCCCAGCATTTT.

J is TRBJ1-4 and V is TRBV6-4; possible D gene TRBD1, 6 bases. Germline V gene lookup returns CDR1 MRHNA and CDR2 SNTAGT. V gave up 3 bases and J gave up 1 base, with 21 bases separating them. This CDR3 comprises 19 residues. The CDR3 nucleotides read TGTGCCAGCAGTGATTTTGTAGGACAGCACCCCAGAACTAATGAAAAACTGTTTTTT. Translated: CASSDFVGQHPRTNEKLFF.

The CDR3 sequence: CASSPPGTSGRATLSYEQYF. CDR3 DNA sequence: TGTGCCAGCAGTCCCCCCGGGACTAGCGGGAGGGCCACCCTCTCCTACGAGCAGTACTTC. This chain links TRBV6-2 or TRBV6-3 with TRBJ2-7; 16 nucleotides match TRBD2. Unmatched junction bases numbered 13, after V lost 5 bases and J lost 0 bases. Germline V gives CDR1 MNHEY, CDR2 SVGEGT. The CDR3 has 20 amino acids.

This chain connects TRBV7-9 to TRBJ1-3; possibly TRBD1 for D (5 bases). Germline values: CDR1 SEHNR, CDR2 FQNEAQ (reference sequence). V was pared by 11 bases and J by 0 bases, with 14 bases between. The CDR3 runs to 14 residues. The CDR3 nucleotides are TGTGCCGGAAGGGAGGGGCCCTCTGGAAACACCATATATTTT. It translates to CAGREGPSGNTIYF.

CDR3 bases: TGTGCCAGCAGCTTAAGCAGGACAGGGGAAGAGACCCAGTACTTC. It codes for CASSLSRTGEETQYF. The V and J genes are TRBV11-2 and TRBJ2-5; TRBD1 matches 9 bases. CDR3 length equals 15 residues. The germline V gene has CDR1 SGHAT and CDR2 FQNNGV. Trimming at V came to 2 bases and at J to 3 bases, leaving 4 bases not matched to a gene.

This rearrangement joins TRBV19 to TRBJ2-7, with D perhaps TRBD2 (6 bases). V gave up 3 bases and J gave up 4 bases, with 19 bases separating them. This CDR3 comprises 16 residues. CDR1 and CDR2 (germline): LNHDA, SQIVND (reference sequence). CDR3 coding DNA: TGTGCCAGTAGTATGGGTGGGGACTCGGCTACGTACGAGCAGTACTTC. Translating gives CASSMGGDSATYEQYF.

This chain links TRBV11-3 with TRBJ2-1; TRBD2 matches at 11 bases. The length of the CDR3 is 16 residues. V lost 5 bases and J lost 5; bases outside the gene matches: 8. The V gene's germline CDR1 is SGHNT and CDR2 YENEEA. In DNA form, the CDR3 reads TGTGCCAGCAGCCTAAGGACTAGCGGGTTGGACAATGAGCAGTTCTTC. This translates into CASSLRTSGLDNEQFF.

V gene TRBV3-1 (or the pseudogene TRBV3-2) combines with J gene TRBJ1-3; D is uncertain. The CDR3 has 18 amino acids. The germline V gene encodes CDR1 LGHDT and CDR2 YNNKEL (reference sequence). Trimming took off 0 bases at V and 0 bases at J, with 15 bases between the two ends. The CDR3, as DNA: TGTGCCAGCAGCCAAGAGAGAACAGCCGGGAGCTCTGGAAACACCATATATTTT. Protein: CASSQERTAGSSGNTIYF.

The chain is built from TRBV21-1 and TRBJ1-1; TRBD1, the table's D call, lacks a check against the DNA. TRBV21-1 is flagged as a pseudogene. This CDR3 comprises 20 residues. Here the CDR3 DNA reads TGTGCCAGCAGCAAAAGGTTGTTGGCAGCAGGGGTTTACATGAACACTGAAGCTTTCTTT. Amino acid sequence: CASSKRLLAAGVYMNTEAFF.